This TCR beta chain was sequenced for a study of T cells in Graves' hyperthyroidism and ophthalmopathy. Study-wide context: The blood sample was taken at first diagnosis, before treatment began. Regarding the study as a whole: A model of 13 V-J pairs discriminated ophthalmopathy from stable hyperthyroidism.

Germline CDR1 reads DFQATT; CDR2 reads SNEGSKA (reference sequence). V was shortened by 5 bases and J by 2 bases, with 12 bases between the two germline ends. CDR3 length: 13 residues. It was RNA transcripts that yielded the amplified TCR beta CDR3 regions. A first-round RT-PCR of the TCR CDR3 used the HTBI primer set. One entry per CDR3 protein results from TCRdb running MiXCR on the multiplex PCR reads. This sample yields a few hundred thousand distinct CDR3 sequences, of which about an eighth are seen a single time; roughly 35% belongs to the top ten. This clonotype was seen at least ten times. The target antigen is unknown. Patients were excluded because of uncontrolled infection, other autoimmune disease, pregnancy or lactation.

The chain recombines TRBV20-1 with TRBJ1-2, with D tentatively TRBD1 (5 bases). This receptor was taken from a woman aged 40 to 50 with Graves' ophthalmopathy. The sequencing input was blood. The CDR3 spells CSAERAGNYGYTF. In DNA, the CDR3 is TGCAGTGCTGAACGGGCAGGGAACTATGGCTACACCTTC.